One and the same sample provided the 10 T cell receptor beta chains below, sequenced in a study of blood T cell repertoires in COVID-19. Repertoires were generated with immunoSEQ multiplex PCR, while TCRdb's copy carries only in-frame clones and drops some. The top ten clones hold approximately 5.5% of a sample with about 250,000 clones, around 88% of them seen once. The sample taken for sequencing was peripheral blood. The source of these receptors is an elderly woman with COVID-19, enrolled during active disease.

The chain couples TRBV7-3 to TRBJ1-1, with D maybe TRBD1 (5 bases). The CDR3 sequence is 13 residues long. The V and J ends lost 5 bases and 2 bases respectively, with 9 bases between them. CDR1 and CDR2 (germline): SGHTA, FQGTGA. CDR3 amino acids: CASSPTDNTEAFF. CDR3 bases: TGTGCCAGCAGCCCGACAGATAACACTGAAGCTTTCTTT.

This rearrangement joins TRBV28 to TRBJ1-4; TRBD1 is a possible D gene (6 bases). Germline assignment: CDR1 MDHEN and CDR2 SYDVKM. With 7 bases removed from V and 6 bases from J, the gap between germline ends came to 15 bases. CDR3 length equals 14 residues. CDR3 DNA: TGTGCCAGCAATATACAGGGCGTCTATGAAAAACTGTTTTTT. Amino acid sequence: CASNIQGVYEKLFF. Together with reference TRBV28 and TRBJ1-4, the CDR3 gives the full variable domain: DVKVTQSSRYLVKRTGEKVFLECVQDMDHENMFWYRQDPGLGLRLIYFSYDVKMKEKGDIPEGYSVSREKKERFSLILESASTNQTSMYLCASNIQGVYEKLFFGSGTQLSVL.

The chain uses TRBV7-6 and TRBJ2-3, with TRBD2 identical over 13 bases. The germline gives CDR1 SGHVS, CDR2 FNYEAQ. Germline trimming cut 5 bases from V and 6 bases from J; bases unmatched to any gene: 8. This CDR3 contains 16 residues. In nucleotides, the CDR3 is TGTGCCAGCAGCCAAGGACTAGCGGGGGCCCCGGATACGCAGTATTTT. Translated: CASSQGLAGAPDTQYF.

CDR3 region: CASSSGGSGKASTDTQYF. The CDR3 nucleotides read TGTGCCAGCAGCTCCGGTGGTAGCGGGAAAGCTAGCACAGATACGCAGTATTTT. The chain links TRBV5-4 to TRBJ2-3; 8 nucleotides match TRBD2. Germline V gives CDR1 SGHNT, CDR2 YYREEE (reference sequence). J was trimmed by 0 bases and V by 3 bases; bases with no gene match: 12. The CDR3 sequence is 18 residues long.

The genes are TRBV20-1 and TRBJ1-6; TRBD1 agrees at 8 bases. CDR1 is DFQATT and CDR2 is SNEGSKA in the germline V gene (reference sequence). The V segment lost 5 bases and the J segment 7 bases; nucleotides outside the gene matches: 7. The length of the CDR3 is 14 residues. The CDR3 spells CSARGTGENSPLHF. The CDR3 nucleotides are TGCAGTGCTCGTGGGACAGGCGAAAATTCACCCCTCCACTTT.

CDR3 bases: TGTGCCAGTACCTCCGGGGGGGGTCCTGGAAACACCATATATTTT. Translation gives CASTSGGGPGNTIYF. V usage is TRBV19 and J usage is TRBJ1-3; a weak D match, TRBD1 (5 bases). Germline lookup yields CDR1 LNHDA and CDR2 SQIVND (reference sequence). V lost 7 bases and J lost 2, with 15 bases in between. This CDR3 comprises 15 residues.

CDR3 DNA sequence: TGTGCCAGCAGTTACCCCTTGACGGGGGGCTTCTTCTACGAGCAGTACTTC. Its protein product is CASSYPLTGGFFYEQYF. The chain recombines TRBV6-2 or TRBV6-3 with TRBJ2-7, with D possibly being TRBD2 (7 bases). This CDR3 spans 17 amino acids. Looked up from germline, CDR1 is MNHEY and CDR2 is SVGEGT. Trimming left V 2 bases short and J 3 bases short, with 20 bases between.

The genes are TRBV14 and TRBJ2-1; maybe TRBD1 (6 bases). From germline, CDR1 is SGHDN and CDR2 FVKESK. V lost 7 bases, J lost 6 bases, and 13 bases lay in between. The CDR3 spans 13 residues. CDR3 sequence (DNA): TGTGCCAGCAAACTTGGACAGTTCAATGAGCAGTTCTTC. Protein: CASKLGQFNEQFF.

This clone was detected only a few times. The chain links TRBV28 to TRBJ1-5; 8 nucleotides match TRBD1. V was pared by 7 bases and J by 6 bases, with 11 bases of the junction left unmatched. Germline V lookup: CDR1 MDHEN, CDR2 SYDVKM. This CDR3 is 15 amino acids long. CDR3 amino acids: CASTLTQGASQPQHF. The CDR3 region has the DNA TGTGCCAGCACTCTAACCCAGGGGGCGAGTCAGCCCCAGCATTTT.

This chain uses TRBV18 with TRBJ1-2; 7 positions agree with TRBD1. The CDR3 has 14 residues. The germline V gene encodes CDR1 KGHSH and CDR2 LQKENI. Trimming cost V 3 bases and J 8 bases; bases outside gene matches: 9. The CDR3 protein is CASSPGQQSLGYTF. CDR3 DNA sequence: TGTGCCAGCTCACCGGGACAGCAATCATTAGGCTACACCTTC.